These 5 T cell receptor beta chains originate from one sample sequenced in a study of Graves' ophthalmopathy and Graves' hyperthyroidism (dated by TCRdb to between 2017 and 2018). These reads were obtained on an Illumina HiSeq 2000. For repertoire sequencing, TCR beta CDR3 regions were amplified from RNA transcripts. A first-round RT-PCR used HTBI primers with the Qiagen OneStep RT-PCR kit, followed by a second-round multiplex PCR, size selection and purification. TCRdb trimmed public reads at Q25 via fastp, called clones via MiXCR and kept in-frame beta chains. Every CDR3 protein is listed once, alongside the most common genes and DNA of its rows. Across this sample there are 740,000 or so distinct CDR3 sequences, with approximately 40% seen only once. Clones ranked in the top ten supply 44% of the sample. Material for sequencing was peripheral blood. The receptors here all came from an adult man with Graves' ophthalmopathy.

This clonotype occurred a few times. The chain recombines TRBV5-1 with TRBJ2-7; D is unresolved. CDR3 length: 14 residues. Trimming took off 4 bases at V and 3 bases at J, with 14 bases between the two ends. Germline V gene sequence: CDR1 SGHRS, CDR2 YFSETQ. The CDR3 DNA is TGCGCCAGCAGCCCTGCTTCGGCAGACTACGAGCAGTACTTC. Amino acid sequence: CASSPASADYEQYF.

This clonotype was counted between two and nine times. The V call is TRBV5-1, the J call TRBJ2-7; D gene ambiguous. Germline V CDR1 and CDR2: SGHRS, YFSETQ. The germline V and J ends were trimmed by 2 bases and 10 bases, with 4 bases remaining between them. The CDR3 contains 9 residues. CDR3 sequence: CASSFGQYF. The CDR3 coding sequence is TGCGCCAGCAGCTTCGGACAGTACTTC.

This clonotype has a handful of counts. The gene calls are TRBV9 and TRBJ2-7; 10 bases are shared with TRBD2. Germline CDR1 SGDLS, CDR2 YYNGEE. Losses at the gene ends were 4 bases for V and 3 bases for J; bases not matched to a gene: 4. The length of the CDR3 is 14 residues. The CDR3 reads CASSRVAGGYEQYF. The CDR3, as DNA: TGTGCCAGCAGCCGAGTAGCGGGGGGCTACGAGCAGTACTTC.

This clonotype showed up many times. This chain connects TRBV6-2 or TRBV6-3 to TRBJ1-5, with D hard to call. The CDR3 extends over 13 amino acids. V was trimmed by 7 bases and J by 2 bases, leaving 9 bases between them. The germline V gene encodes CDR1 MNHEY and CDR2 SVGEGT. The CDR3 region is CASNLVRNQPQHF. CDR3 nucleotide sequence: TGTGCCAGCAACTTGGTACGCAATCAGCCCCAGCATTTT.

The chain employs TRBV19 and TRBJ2-3, with TRBD2 as a possible D gene (6 bases). This CDR3 contains 11 residues. Germline CDR1 reads LNHDA; CDR2 reads SQIVND (reference sequence). Trimming pared 9 bases from V and 8 bases from J, leaving 12 bases between. The CDR3 coding sequence is TGTGCCAGCAGAATCGGGGGTACGCAGTATTTT. Amino acids: CASRIGGTQYF.